Presented here are 4 T cell receptor beta chains from one specimen sequenced in a study of shared clonotypes between healthy human individuals. Data came from immunoSEQ multiplex PCR; TCRdb stores just in-frame clones and leaves some out. The table includes millions of clones, 95% detected once. Sequenced input: naive CD4+ T cells sorted from blood. Documented subset: CD45RA+ positively selected. The source is a man between 18 and 35 years old in good health.

This clone has a single count. The genes are TRBV10-3 and TRBJ2-1, with 14 bases aligning to TRBD2. The CDR3 covers 14 residues. Trimming removed 4 bases from V and 8 bases from J; junction bases left unmatched: 1. Germline V gene data show CDR1 as ENHRY and CDR2 as SYGVKD. The CDR3 reads CAISGTSGGHEQFF. The CDR3 DNA is TGTGCCATCAGTGGGACTAGCGGGGGGCATGAGCAGTTCTTC.

In DNA, the CDR3 is TGCGCCAGCAGCAGACTAGCGGGAGGGCGCGGCGGGGAGCTGTTTTTT. This gives the protein CASSRLAGGRGGELFF. The chain has TRBV4-3 and TRBJ2-2; 14 bases align to TRBD2. Germline loops: CDR1 LGHNA, CDR2 YSLEER. The V segment lost 5 bases and the J segment 7 bases; nucleotides outside the gene matches: 6. The CDR3 is 16 residues long.

J is TRBJ1-1 and V is TRBV28; TRBD1 matches at 7 bases. J gave up 5 bases and V 8 bases, and 17 bases lay outside the gene matches. CDR3 length: 16 amino acids. CDR1 and CDR2 from the germline V gene are MDHEN and SYDVKM. The CDR3: CASSTPTRDRGTEAFF. In DNA form, the CDR3 reads TGTGCCAGCTCCACGCCTACAAGGGACAGAGGAACTGAAGCTTTCTTT.

This chain links TRBV5-6 with TRBJ1-6; D gene unclear. In germline, CDR1 is SGHDT, CDR2 YYEEEE. CDR3 length: 15 residues. V was cut by 2 bases and J by 5 bases, with 11 bases left in between. In nucleotides, the CDR3 is TGTGCCAGCAGCTTCGGGCAGCTAGATAATTCACCCCTCCACTTT. It specifies CASSFGQLDNSPLHF. The whole variable domain, filled in from reference TRBV5-6 and TRBJ1-6, reads DAGVTQSPTHLIKTRGQQVTLRCSPKSGHDTVSWYQQALGQGPQFIFQYYEEEERQRGNFPDRFSGHQFPNYSSELNVNALLLGDSALYLCASSFGQLDNSPLHFGNGTRLTVT.